The clone carrying this TCR beta chain was picked up one time. Antigen specificity is unknown. TCRdb's table, derived via immunoSEQ multiplex PCR, lists solely in-frame clones and lacks some. The top ten hold around 0.78% of the sample, which has tens of thousands of clones, 83% seen once. This sample is drawn from a study of radiotherapy plus CTLA-4 blockade in lung cancer. General study results and limits: In blood, TCR clones derived from the tumor expanded after radiotherapy plus ipilimumab.

The V gene lost 5 bases and the J gene lost 5 bases, with 13 bases spanning the gap. The germline gives CDR1 MNHNS, CDR2 SASEGT. CDR3 length: 14 residues. This receptor was taken from a human donor with non-small cell lung cancer who had stable disease on radiotherapy plus ipilimumab. Sequences were derived from peripheral blood, sampled from a patient treated with radiotherapy plus ipilimumab. This chain links TRBV6-1 with TRBJ1-5; the D gene is possibly TRBD1 (6 bases). CDR3 sequence: CASSRQGGDQPQHF. The CDR3 DNA is TGTGCCAGCAGTAGACAAGGGGGAGATCAGCCCCAGCATTTT.